Sequencing of this T cell receptor beta chain was carried out in a study of blood T cell repertoires in COVID-19. Study-wide background: The cDNA or gDNA used as material had been derived from T cells, B-cell-depleted T cells, or PBMCs.

Enrollment of patients from Seattle took place during active infection, with longitudinal follow-up. Some clones are missing from TCRdb's copy, which holds only in-frame ones; the method was immunoSEQ multiplex PCR. In the table there are hundreds of thousands of clones, about nine tenths of which are singletons. Specimen: peripheral blood. This TCR was recovered from a woman in her seventies with COVID-19, enrolled during active disease.

The CDR3 nucleotides are TGTGCCAGCAGTTTATTCAGGGTGGGCTACACCTTC. This sequence encodes CASSLFRVGYTF. The chain uses TRBV12-3 or TRBV12-4 and TRBJ1-2; D may be TRBD1 (5 bases). Trimming stripped 2 bases from V and 8 bases from J, with 9 bases between. The CDR3 has 12 residues.